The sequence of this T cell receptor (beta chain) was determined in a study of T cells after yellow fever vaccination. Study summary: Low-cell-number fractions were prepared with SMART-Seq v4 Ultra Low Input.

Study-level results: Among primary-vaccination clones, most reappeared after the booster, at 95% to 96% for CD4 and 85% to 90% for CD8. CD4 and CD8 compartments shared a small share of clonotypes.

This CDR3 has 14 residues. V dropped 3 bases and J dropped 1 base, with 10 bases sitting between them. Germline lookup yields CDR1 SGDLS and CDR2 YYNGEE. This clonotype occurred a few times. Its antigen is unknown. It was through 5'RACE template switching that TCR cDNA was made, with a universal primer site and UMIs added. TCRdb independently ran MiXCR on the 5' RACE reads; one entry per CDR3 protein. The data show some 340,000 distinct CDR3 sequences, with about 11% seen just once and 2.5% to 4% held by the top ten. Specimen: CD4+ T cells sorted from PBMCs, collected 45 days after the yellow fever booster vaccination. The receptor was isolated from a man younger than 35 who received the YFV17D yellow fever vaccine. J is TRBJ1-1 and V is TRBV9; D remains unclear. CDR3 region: CASSENSRNTEAFF. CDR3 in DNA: TGTGCCAGCAGCGAGAACTCGAGGAACACTGAAGCTTTCTTT.